The 26 T cell receptor beta chains given below trace back to one sample, sequenced in a study of shared clonotypes between healthy human individuals. Some clones are missing from TCRdb's copy, which holds only in-frame ones; the method was immunoSEQ multiplex PCR. The sample yields roughly 2.5 million clones, more than 80% seen once. The specimen was naive CD4+ T cells sorted from blood. The subset denotes: CD45RA+ positively selected. The source of these receptors is a man between 18 and 29 years old in good health.

This sequence joins TRBV28 and TRBJ2-1, with D perhaps matching TRBD2 (5 bases). The CDR3 consists of 14 residues. V lost 2 bases to trimming and J lost 0 bases, with 5 bases between them. CDR1 is MDHEN, CDR2 SYDVKM, per germline. CDR3 nucleotide sequence: TGTGCCAGCAGTTTAGGGAGCTCCTACAATGAGCAGTTCTTC. Residues: CASSLGSSYNEQFF.

This clone came up once. The chain joins TRBV6-5 to TRBJ1-1; weak D call: TRBD1 (5 bases). Germline CDR1 is MNHEY and CDR2 is SVGAGI. V was clipped by 0 bases and J by 0 bases, with 11 bases between them. The length of the CDR3 is 16 residues. The CDR3 loop reads CASSYSGVGVNTEAFF. DNA of the CDR3: TGTGCCAGCAGTTACTCAGGGGTCGGGGTGAACACTGAAGCTTTCTTT.

The CDR3 DNA follows: TGTGCCAGCAGCCCGGGACAGGGTCCGTTCGAGACCCAGTACTTC. Its protein is CASSPGQGPFETQYF. V and J are TRBV7-2 and TRBJ2-5; TRBD1 agrees at 9 bases. This CDR3 has 15 residues. Germline CDR1 SGHTA, CDR2 FQGNSA. V shed 5 bases, J shed 5 bases, and the junction held 9 bases outside the gene matches.

The chain employs TRBV5-1 and TRBJ1-6; the match to TRBD1 covers 8 bases. This CDR3 is 14 amino acids long. V dropped 5 bases and J dropped 6; count of bases not matched to a gene: 4. Germline V gene lookup returns CDR1 SGHRS and CDR2 YFSETQ. The CDR3 here is CASSSGQVNSPLHF. The CDR3 DNA follows: TGCGCCAGCAGTTCGGGACAGGTTAATTCACCCCTCCACTTT.

This clone has only a few counts. The chain combines TRBV18 with TRBJ1-5, with TRBD1 as a possible D gene (5 bases). Trimming took off 1 base at V and 5 bases at J, with 12 bases between the two ends. This CDR3 comprises 15 residues. The germline V gene has CDR1 KGHSH and CDR2 LQKENI. CDR3 sequence reads: CASSPRGGADQPQHF. In DNA, the CDR3 is TGTGCCAGCTCACCACGTGGGGGAGCAGATCAGCCCCAGCATTTT. The full variable domain, with the rest looked up from reference TRBV18 and TRBJ1-5, is NAGVMQNPRHLVRRRGQEARLRCSPMKGHSHVYWYRQLPEEGLKFMVYLQKENIIDESGMPKERFSAEFPKEGPSILRIQQVVRGDSAAYFCASSPRGGADQPQHFGDGTRLSIL.

The chain combines TRBV18 with TRBJ2-2; 7 bases map to TRBD1. CDR1 and CDR2 (germline): KGHSH, LQKENI. V lost 6 bases, J lost 4 bases, and 8 bases stayed unmatched. This CDR3 region has 15 residues. The CDR3 nucleotides are TGTGCCAGCTCTCCGGGACAGTTATCCACCGGGGAGCTGTTTTTT. This translates into CASSPGQLSTGELFF.

The chain employs TRBV25-1 and TRBJ1-4; no reliable D call. This CDR3 contains 13 residues. Trimming pared 1 base from V and 6 bases from J, leaving 6 bases between. CDR1 and CDR2 (germline): MGHDK, SYGVNS. The CDR3 loop reads CASSEWGDEKLFF. The DNA for the CDR3 is TGTGCCAGCAGTGAATGGGGAGATGAAAAACTGTTTTTT.

V is TRBV7-9 and J is TRBJ1-4, with a tentative D call TRBD1 (5 bases). Germline values: CDR1 SEHNR, CDR2 FQNEAQ (reference sequence). The CDR3 is made up of 15 amino acids. With 5 bases removed from V and 4 bases from J, the gap between germline ends came to 14 bases. The DNA for the CDR3 is TGTGCCAGCAGCCCGAGTGGGGGTTTTAATGAAAAACTGTTTTTT. As protein: CASSPSGGFNEKLFF.

A word on this clone: The sample has other DNA sequences that encode this CDR3 too. V usage is TRBV6-6 and J usage is TRBJ2-1, with a weak D call TRBD1 (6 bases). The CDR3 is made up of 12 amino acids. Trimming removed 2 bases at V and 7 bases at J, with 6 bases between. Per the germline V gene, CDR1 is MNHNY and CDR2 is SVGAGI (reference sequence). As DNA, the CDR3 is TGTGCCAGCAGTTACACAGGGAATGAGCAGTTCTTC. It is translated as CASSYTGNEQFF.

Concerning this clone: Other nucleotide sequences from this sample produce the same CDR3. The chain joins TRBV18 to TRBJ1-3; D might be TRBD1 (6 bases). The length of the CDR3 is 15 residues. Trimming cost V 2 bases and J 0 bases, with 8 bases left between them. The V gene's germline CDR1 is KGHSH and CDR2 LQKENI. The CDR3 is CASSPGQSSGNTIYF. CDR3 nucleotides: TGTGCCAGCTCACCAGGACAGAGCTCTGGAAACACCATATATTTT.

This chain links TRBV30 with TRBJ2-7; 7 bases align to TRBD1. Unmatched junction bases numbered 5, after V lost 0 bases and J lost 3 bases. The germline gives CDR1 GTSNPN, CDR2 SVGIG (reference sequence). The CDR3 totals 14 residues. The chain's CDR3 is CAWSVRRGNYEQYF. CDR3 in DNA: TGTGCCTGGAGTGTACGCAGGGGGAACTACGAGCAGTACTTC.

The chain joins TRBV5-1 to TRBJ1-4; no firm D call. V was trimmed by 3 bases and J by 8 bases, leaving 11 bases between them. This CDR3 has 13 amino acids. In germline, CDR1 is SGHRS, CDR2 YFSETQ. CDR3 protein: CASSSLGQEKLFF. In DNA, the CDR3 is TGCGCCAGCAGCTCCTTAGGTCAGGAAAAACTGTTTTTT.

J is TRBJ1-6 and V is TRBV19; 9 bases are a match to TRBD1. The ends lost 4 bases at V and 6 bases at J; junction bases unmatched: 4. In germline, CDR1 is LNHDA, CDR2 SQIVND (reference sequence). The CDR3 length is 15 residues. CDR3 region: CASSNGQGSNSPLHF. CDR3 DNA sequence: TGTGCCAGTAGTAATGGACAGGGGTCTAATTCACCCCTCCACTTT.

CDR3 DNA sequence: TGTGCCAGCAGCTCGGTCGTGGGTGAGCAGTTCTTC. Translation gives CASSSVVGEQFF. The rearrangement uses TRBV11-3 and TRBJ2-1; D remains unclear. The length of the CDR3 is 12 residues. Germline V gene data show CDR1 as SGHNT and CDR2 as YENEEA. V dropped 4 bases and J dropped 9 bases, with 10 bases sitting between them.

The chain uses TRBV10-3 and TRBJ1-4, with a weak D call TRBD1 (6 bases). Germline-derived CDR1 and CDR2 are ENHRY and SYGVKD. Trimming took off 0 bases at V and 6 bases at J, with 14 bases between the two ends. The CDR3 is 16 residues long. CDR3 nucleotide sequence: TGTGCCATCAGTGAGTCCACAGGGACTGGTTATGAAAAACTGTTTTTT. Protein: CAISESTGTGYEKLFF.

V gene TRBV5-4 combines with J gene TRBJ2-7; TRBD2 agrees at 16 bases. The V and J ends lost 4 bases and 6 bases, in that order; junction bases with no gene match: 16. Germline V gene lookup returns CDR1 SGHNT and CDR2 YYREEE (reference sequence). The CDR3 extends over 19 amino acids. For the CDR3, the DNA is TGTGCCAGCAGCCCCGTTTCCGGGACTAGCGGGGGGGCCCCCCGCGAGCAGTACTTC. As protein: CASSPVSGTSGGAPREQYF.

A remark on this clone: Other DNA sequences in the same sample also yield this CDR3. The rearrangement uses TRBV6-5 and TRBJ1-2, with no clear D. The germline V gene has CDR1 MNHEY and CDR2 SVGAGI. The CDR3 totals 13 residues. V lost 2 bases and J lost 0, with 4 bases in between. Here the CDR3 reads CASSYAANYGYTF. CDR3 nucleotide sequence: TGTGCCAGCAGTTACGCGGCTAACTATGGCTACACCTTC.

The rearrangement uses TRBV11-2 and TRBJ2-7, with D tentatively TRBD2 (5 bases). The V gene's germline CDR1 is SGHAT and CDR2 FQNNGV. The CDR3 consists of 15 residues. Trimming left V 7 bases short and J 4 bases short, with 20 bases between. The CDR3 nucleotides read TGTGCCAGCACCATAGGAGTAGCGTCCGGATACGAGCAGTACTTC. Translating it yields CASTIGVASGYEQYF.

The chain uses TRBV6-5 and TRBJ2-2, with D perhaps matching TRBD1 (6 bases). The CDR3 runs to 16 residues. Germline CDR1 is MNHEY and CDR2 is SVGAGI. V was pared by 0 bases and J by 5 bases, with 13 bases between. Written as DNA, the CDR3 is TGTGCCAGCAGTTACTCGGGGACAAAGCGGACCGGGGAGCTGTTTTTT. Protein product: CASSYSGTKRTGELFF.

The chain is built from TRBV5-1 and TRBJ2-5; 11 bases fit TRBD1. With V trimmed by 0 bases and J by 5 bases, 9 bases remained unmatched. CDR3 length equals 17 residues. Germline assignment: CDR1 SGHRS and CDR2 YFSETQ. The DNA of the CDR3 is TGCGCCAGCAGCTTGGTTGTGAGGACAGGGGGCTGGGAGACCCAGTACTTC. Its protein product is CASSLVVRTGGWETQYF.

V is TRBV2 and J is TRBJ1-6; D not resolved. The CDR3 consists of 15 residues. CDR1 SNHLY and CDR2 FYNNEI come from the germline V gene. V shed 6 bases and J shed 9 bases, with 18 bases lying between them. The CDR3 DNA is TGTGCCAGCAGGAATATGGATAATCTAGGTTCACCCCTCCACTTT. It encodes CASRNMDNLGSPLHF.

This chain joins TRBV7-2 and TRBJ2-7, with D uncertain. This CDR3 has 14 amino acids. V was trimmed by 4 bases and J by 0 bases, leaving 10 bases between them. Germline values: CDR1 SGHTA, CDR2 FQGNSA. This chain's CDR3 is CASSSTAISYEQYF. The CDR3 region has the DNA TGTGCCAGCAGCTCCACAGCGATCTCCTACGAGCAGTACTTC. The full variable domain, completed using reference TRBV7-2 and TRBJ2-7, is GAGVSQSPSNKVTEKGKDVELRCDPISGHTALYWYRQSLGQGLEFLIYFQGNSAPDKSGLPSDRFSAERTGGSVSTLTIQRTQQEDSAVYLCASSSTAISYEQYFGPGTRLTVT.

For the CDR3, the DNA is TGTGCCAGCAGTCCTAGGTCGGACTTCGGCCCGTTCTTC. It codes for CASSPRSDFGPFF. The chain combines TRBV28 with TRBJ2-1; D perhaps matches TRBD2 (5 bases). V was clipped by 5 bases and J by 15 bases, with 20 bases between them. Germline V gene sequence: CDR1 MDHEN, CDR2 SYDVKM. The CDR3 extends over 13 amino acids.

The chain recombines TRBV6-5 with TRBJ2-3, with unresolved D. The V gene's germline CDR1 is MNHEY and CDR2 SVGAGI. V was trimmed by 0 bases and J by 8 bases, leaving 12 bases between them. This CDR3 has 14 residues. CDR3 DNA: TGTGCCAGCAGTTACTCGATGGCCCGAGCTACGCAGTATTTT. Its protein product is CASSYSMARATQYF.

The chain recombines TRBV28 with TRBJ2-7, with unresolved D. CDR1 is MDHEN, CDR2 SYDVKM, per germline. The CDR3 consists of 12 residues. Trimming removed 6 bases from V and 4 bases from J, with 10 bases in between. The CDR3 DNA reads TGTGCCAGCAGCTCGGTAAGGTACGAGCAGTACTTC. Translating gives CASSSVRYEQYF.

This clone was seen a few times. The chain combines TRBV5-4 with TRBJ2-7, with 10 positions matching TRBD1. Germline V CDR1 and CDR2: SGHNT, YYREEE (reference sequence). The CDR3 covers 14 residues. V was pared by 1 base and J by 3 bases, with 1 base of the junction left unmatched. The CDR3 DNA is TGTGCCAGCAGCTTGAGGGACAGGGGCTACGAGCAGTACTTC. This encodes CASSLRDRGYEQYF. The variable domain in full, completed from reference TRBV5-4 and TRBJ2-7, reads ETGVTQSPTHLIKTRGQQVTLRCSSQSGHNTVSWYQQALGQGPQFIFQYYREEENGRGNFPPRFSGLQFPNYSSELNVNALELDDSALYLCASSLRDRGYEQYFGPGTRLTVT.